This T cell receptor (beta chain) was documented in a study of early T cells in non-severe SARS-CoV-2 infection. TCRdb independently ran MiXCR on the 5' RACE reads; one entry per CDR3 protein. The sample comprises around 29,000 distinct CDR3 sequences, roughly 5.6% of which are singletons, and approximately 4.5% rests with the top ten. This clonotype was seen many times. The CDR3 is 14 amino acids. CDR1 is SGHTA and CDR2 is FQGNSA in the germline V gene. Trimming removed 5 bases from V and 8 bases from J; junction bases left unmatched: 8. This receptor was taken from an adult who was a healthcare worker with PCR-confirmed SARS-CoV-2 infection or an uninfected control (not recorded which). V and J are TRBV7-2 and TRBJ2-3; 9 bases line up with TRBD1. Material for sequencing was whole blood. CDR3 DNA sequence: TGTGCCAGCAGCCTGGGACAGGGCGCTTCTACGCAGTATTTT. Protein product: CASSLGQGASTQYF.